The present T cell receptor beta chain was sequenced within a study of cytomegalovirus exposure and HLA in healthy donors. With 60 Vbeta and 13 Jbeta primers, the PCR was carried out. Some clones are missing from TCRdb's copy, which holds only in-frame ones; the method was immunoSEQ multiplex PCR. The table records about 120,000 clones, about 80% of them present only once. Concerning this clone: Its antigen is not identified.

Study outcomes and limitations: Productive rates of about 87% or about 30% were seen for most TCR beta V segments in an earlier analysis. Sequencing depth roughly uniform across donors was assumed in presence/absence analyses.

This CDR3 region has 15 residues. In germline, CDR1 is SEHNR, CDR2 FQNEAQ (reference sequence). V was clipped by 6 bases and J by 5 bases; unmatched bases: 10. The source of this sequence is a woman under 30 in good health and CMV-seronegative. This chain uses TRBV7-9 with TRBJ2-7; 10 positions match TRBD2. The sequencing input was PBMCs. The CDR3 is CASSRIAGGNNEQYF. The CDR3 coding sequence is TGTGCCAGCAGTCGCATAGCGGGGGGTAACAACGAGCAGTACTTC.